This T cell receptor (beta chain) was captured by sequencing in a study of shared clonotypes between healthy human individuals (dated by TCRdb to the early 2020s). As for the study more broadly: A few men and two women, aged 18 to 49 years, made up the cohort. Blood TCR repertoires of a handful of healthy adults were deeply sequenced to estimate repertoire size and the extent of clonotype sharing between individuals. Libraries were prepared and TCR repertoires were sequenced by different laboratories using diverse techniques, in order to increase sequencing depth and limit assay-specific biases. For each donor, three plates each were used for CD4 naive and CD4 memory, two plates were used for CD8 naive, and one plate was used for CD8 memory. Between about 0.94 and 10 billion PBMCs per donor were obtained by leukapheresis. The full study reports these points: Compared with non-shared clonotypes, clonotypes shared by all four sorted-subset donors had higher generation probabilities. Estimated clonotype richness was generally larger for naive than for memory subsets. Sampling was restricted to blood, and TCR repertoires in tissues likely differ from the TCR repertoires found in blood. Approximately 4.8% of naive CD4, roughly 3.6% of naive CD8, approximately 2.2% of memory CD4, and more than 0.35% of memory CD8 clonotypes were shared across several donors. Even with the large sequencing depth, rarefaction of the sorted-subset datasets indicated that sequencing was incomplete. Pairwise subsampling led to the expectation that sequencing depth would affect the degree of clonotype sharing among donors. The small number of donors limited the genetic and exposure-history diversity represented.

Sequences MGHRA (CDR1) and YSYEKL (CDR2) are obtained from the germline V gene. The CDR3, cysteine through phenylalanine, is 14 amino acids long. Only CDR3 DNA remains: 42 bases, in frame from the first base. The junction carries 4 bases between V and J, which are trimmed by 1 base and 1 base respectively. TCR CDR3 regions were amplified from genomic DNA by multiplex PCR using the deep immunoSEQ assay. For each cell subset, the extracted genomic DNA was distributed evenly across all wells of several immunoSEQ 96-well plates, and each plate served as one replicate. Each replicate PCR for sorted subsets received roughly 0.2 ug genomic DNA, equal to around 32,000 T cell genomes. Purified libraries were measured with a Qubit 3.0 fluorometer, size-checked on a Bioanalyzer 2100, and measured again with the KAPA Library Quantification kit. A separate single-read 150-cycle Illumina NextSeq 550 flow cell was used to sequence each immunoSEQ 96-well plate. In the original analysis: The immunoSEQ output contained only junctional sequences without quality scores, so filtering could not match that applied to full-length reads. Sequences were annotated with PyIR, a Python wrapper for IgBLAST v1.9, and V/J genes and CDR3 were assigned using IMGT germline references. Reads with weak V/J assignments (E-value above 1e-6), missing CDR3, stop codons, out-of-frame junctions, or ambiguous translated residues were removed. V3J clonotypes were defined as sequences sharing the same inferred V gene, J gene, and CDR3 amino acid sequence. To compute the percentage overlap between repertoires, the number of shared unique clonotypes was divided by the size of the smaller repertoire. RTK rarefaction, the Chao1 estimator, and Recon v2.1 estimates of unobserved clonotypes were used to assess repertoire richness. For all TCRbeta clonotypes obtained by the gDNA method from a handful of donors, generation probabilities were computed with OLGA. TCRdb mirrors the immuneACCESS table, restricted to in-frame sequences. Some clones are absent from its copies; in checked studies, under half trace to an unresolved V gene, and the reason for the others is unknown. That table is the source of V, J and clone size, and D and trimming were worked out from the DNA. A total of about 2.3 million clones appear in this sample, approximately 93% of them only once. Around 0.4% of the sample is held by the ten biggest clonotypes.

A word on this clone: Its target antigen remains unknown. No much larger clone is present one base from it, and per-base qualities are unavailable. Other DNA sequences of this sample code for an identical CDR3.

Healthy HIV-negative adults with no recently reported acute infections or vaccinations were included as donors. All donors were Caucasian adults living in Nashville, Tennessee, USA. CD4+ T cells were enriched by magnetic negative selection; naive cells were then positively selected on CD45RA, and the negative fraction formed the memory subset. Blood was obtained by leukapheresis, after which PBMCs were separated by Ficoll-Histopaque density gradient centrifugation and cryopreserved in liquid nitrogen vapor phase. Analytical flow cytometry was used to check the purity and quantity of every magnetically sorted T cell population. Genomic DNA was isolated from each sorted fraction and quantified by UV absorbance on a Nanodrop 2000c.

The sample taken for sequencing was naive CD4+ T cells from PBMCs. The sample's cell subset or site label, in plain terms: CD45RA+ positively selected. The chain couples TRBV4-1 to TRBJ2-2; no D gene can be assigned with confidence. The TCR comes from a young man in good health. Some clones in this sample may be carry-over from other donors' samples. The DNA is TGCGCCAGCAGCCAAGTAGGGAACACCGGGGAGCTGTTTTTT. The encoded protein is CASSQVGNTGELFF.